This entry is about one T cell receptor beta chain. The antigen is not known. It was the approximately 120-subject validation cohort, separate from the approximately 620-subject first cohort, to which the donors belonged. This sample was taken from a study of cytomegalovirus exposure and HLA in healthy donors. Sequencing was performed with immunoSEQ multiplex PCR; in TCRdb, only in-frame clones are kept and a portion is missing. The sample lists 60,000 to 75,000 clones; 90% to 96% were seen once. Broader study findings: That first-cohort TCR clusters tended to co-occur in the 95 to 150 validation repertoires was found in a later analysis.

The origin of this receptor is a man aged 18 to 35 in good health and CMV-seronegative. The sequenced material came from PBMCs.

The CDR3 protein is CAWSAGFGDTQYF. In DNA form, the CDR3 reads TGTGCCTGGAGTGCTGGTTTCGGGGATACGCAGTATTTT. The gene calls are TRBV30 and TRBJ2-3; no definite D call. Germline CDR1 GTSNPN, CDR2 SVGIG (reference sequence). Trimming shortened V by 1 base and J by 6 bases, and 11 bases separated the two germline ends. This CDR3 is built from 13 residues.